The 29 T cell receptor beta chains reported below all come from one sample, sequenced in a study of OX40 agonist ivuxolimab in advanced cancers. The data were produced by immunoSEQ multiplex PCR, yet TCRdb's version contains in-frame clones alone and is incomplete. The sample includes approximately 79,000 clones, about nine tenths of them seen just once. The material was CD4+ or CD8+ T cells sorted from blood, obtained in a trial of the OX40 agonist ivuxolimab. The receptors originated from an adult with an advanced solid tumor such as melanoma, head and neck, liver or kidney cancer.

This clone showed up just a few times. This chain links TRBV7-9 with TRBJ2-2, with TRBD1 matching 8 bases. Germline V gene data show CDR1 as SEHNR and CDR2 as FQNEAQ (reference sequence). Losses at the gene ends were 5 bases for V and 4 bases for J; bases not matched to a gene: 6. The CDR3 has 15 amino acids. CDR3 region: CASSRGTGVTGELFF. CDR3 nucleotide sequence: TGTGCCAGCAGCCGCGGGACAGGAGTCACCGGGGAGCTGTTTTTT.

This chain joins TRBV5-6 and TRBJ2-1, with 11 bases identical to TRBD2. Trimming cost V 4 bases and J 3 bases; bases outside gene matches: 12. This CDR3 contains 18 residues. CDR1 is SGHDT and CDR2 is YYEEEE in the germline V gene. CDR3 residues: CASSQELAGVGDYNEQFF. The CDR3 coding sequence is TGTGCCAGCAGCCAGGAACTAGCGGGAGTGGGAGACTACAATGAGCAGTTCTTC.

In nucleotides, the CDR3 is TGTGCCAGCAGCCCCCCCGGGACAGAATTGGATGGCTACACCTTC. It translates to CASSPPGTELDGYTF. The rearrangement links TRBV28 to TRBJ1-2, with 7 bases identical to TRBD1. This CDR3 spans 15 amino acids. V was pared by 6 bases and J by 6 bases, with 13 bases of the junction left unmatched. The germline V gene encodes CDR1 MDHEN and CDR2 SYDVKM.

This chain's CDR3 is CASSGRDYQQFF. The CDR3 DNA reads as TGTGCCAGCAGCGGCCGGGACTACCAGCAGTTCTTC. V is TRBV7-3 and J is TRBJ2-1; TRBD2 matches at 7 bases. The CDR3 is made up of 12 amino acids. With 5 bases clipped from V and 11 bases from J, the junction kept 6 bases outside the gene matches. Germline V gene lookup returns CDR1 SGHTA and CDR2 FQGTGA.

This clone was counted a few times. The CDR3 region has the DNA TGTGCCAGCAGTTACTCGACCGGGAGGGGAGGGACTGAAGCTTTCTTT. This gives the protein CASSYSTGRGGTEAFF. V is TRBV6-7 and J is TRBJ1-1; possibly TRBD1 for D (5 bases). TRBV6-7 is an open reading frame whose function is uncertain. The CDR3 has 16 amino acids. V dropped 0 bases and J dropped 5 bases, with 16 bases sitting between them.

This clone was detected only a few times. The J gene is TRBJ1-2, the V gene TRBV5-4; no reliable D call. The V end lost 5 bases, the J end lost 4 bases, and 12 bases lay between the germline ends. CDR1 is SGHNT and CDR2 is YYREEE in the germline V gene (reference sequence). CDR3 length: 13 amino acids. In DNA form, the CDR3 reads TGTGCCAGCAGGGGAGGAAGTATCTATGGCTACACCTTC. This sequence encodes CASRGGSIYGYTF.

The rearrangement uses TRBV7-2 and TRBJ2-1, with a weak D call TRBD2 (7 bases). V lost 5 bases, J lost 1 base, and 21 bases lay in between. This CDR3 region has 18 residues. The germline V gene has CDR1 SGHTA and CDR2 FQGNSA. The CDR3 DNA reads as TGTGCCAGCAGCACGCAAGGAGGGGGAGGGGTTTCCTACAATGAGCAGTTCTTC. Translation gives CASSTQGGGGVSYNEQFF.

This clone was seen a handful of times. The chain carries TRBV18 and TRBJ2-7, with TRBD1 matching 9 bases. The CDR3 has 13 amino acids. The J segment lost 6 bases and the V segment lost 5 bases, leaving 5 bases of the junction unmatched. Germline V lookup: CDR1 KGHSH, CDR2 LQKENI. The CDR3 reads CASSAGTGSEQYF. Here the CDR3 DNA reads TGTGCCAGCTCAGCCGGGACAGGGAGCGAGCAGTACTTC.

The chain links TRBV5-6 to TRBJ2-1; TRBD1 agrees at 7 bases. V was pared by 0 bases and J by 0 bases, with 6 bases of the junction left unmatched. Per germline, CDR1 SGHDT and CDR2 YYEEEE. This CDR3 contains 17 residues. CDR3 sequence reads: CASSLVGTASSYNEQFF. As DNA, the CDR3 is TGTGCCAGCAGCTTGGTGGGGACAGCTAGCTCCTACAATGAGCAGTTCTTC.

The chain is built from TRBV2 and TRBJ1-2; a possible D gene is TRBD1 (6 bases). The length of the CDR3 is 13 residues. The germline gives CDR1 SNHLY, CDR2 FYNNEI. V gave up 6 bases and J gave up 5 bases, with 13 bases separating them. CDR3 nucleotides: TGTGCCAGCAGCCGGGGGCTGGAATATGGCTACACCTTC. Residues: CASSRGLEYGYTF.

J is TRBJ2-7 and V is TRBV15; TRBD1 might be the D (6 bases). This CDR3 comprises 16 residues. Per germline, CDR1 LNHNV and CDR2 YYDKDF (reference sequence). Trimming removed 0 bases at V and 6 bases at J, with 18 bases between. The CDR3 DNA follows: TGTGCCACCAGCAGAGATATAGGGGGATGGTCAGGCGAGCAGTACTTC. This codes for CATSRDIGGWSGEQYF.

V gene TRBV11-2 combines with J gene TRBJ1-5; maybe TRBD1 (5 bases). Trimming shortened V by 4 bases and J by 6 bases, and 19 bases separated the two germline ends. Germline V CDR1 and CDR2: SGHAT, FQNNGV. CDR3 length equals 16 residues. The CDR3 coding sequence is TGTGCCAGCAGCTCCTTGGGGGAAGGGCTGGGTCAGCCCCAGCATTTT. This codes for CASSSLGEGLGQPQHF.

The chain joins TRBV29-1 to TRBJ1-1; D uncertain. CDR3 length equals 11 residues. Germline V gene lookup returns CDR1 SQVTM and CDR2 ANQGSEA. V was clipped by 5 bases and J by 2 bases, with 6 bases between them. CDR3 coding DNA: TGCAGCGTTTCATATAACACTGAAGCTTTCTTT. The encoded protein is CSVSYNTEAFF.

This sequence joins TRBV5-4 and TRBJ1-1; the match to TRBD1 covers 7 bases. From germline, CDR1 is SGHNT and CDR2 YYREEE (reference sequence). The CDR3 runs 14 residues. The trim removed 4 bases at V and 7 bases at J, leaving 10 bases unmatched. CDR3 coding DNA: TGTGCCAGCAGCCAAAGACAGGGTATGGGTGAAGCTTTCTTT. This translates into CASSQRQGMGEAFF.

The V and J genes are TRBV5-6 and TRBJ2-1; the D gene is possibly TRBD2 (5 bases). Trimming cost V 0 bases and J 1 base, with 14 bases left between them. The CDR3 contains 17 residues. The V gene's germline CDR1 is SGHDT and CDR2 YYEEEE. CDR3 loop: CASSLDLGWESYNEQFF. The CDR3 DNA follows: TGTGCCAGCAGCTTGGATCTGGGTTGGGAGTCCTACAATGAGCAGTTCTTC.

The chain has TRBV7-2 and TRBJ2-3, with D uncertain. V was cut by 4 bases and J by 0 bases, with 8 bases left in between. The V gene's germline CDR1 is SGHTA and CDR2 FQGNSA. There are 14 residues in the CDR3. The CDR3 coding sequence is TGTGCCAGCAGCTCCCCCCCTAGCACAGATACGCAGTATTTT. It encodes CASSSPPSTDTQYF. The full variable domain, in which reference TRBV7-2 and TRBJ2-3 provide the parts outside the CDR3, is GAGVSQSPSNKVTEKGKDVELRCDPISGHTALYWYRQSLGQGLEFLIYFQGNSAPDKSGLPSDRFSAERTGGSVSTLTIQRTQQEDSAVYLCASSSPPSTDTQYFGPGTRLTVL.

V gene TRBV27 combines with J gene TRBJ1-2; no reliable D call. The germline gives CDR1 MNHEY, CDR2 SMNVEV (reference sequence). V shed 0 bases and J shed 4 bases, with 12 bases lying between them. This CDR3 region has 15 residues. CDR3 bases: TGTGCCAGCAGTTTATCGCGCGACACCATCTATGGCTACACCTTC. This sequence encodes CASSLSRDTIYGYTF.

The chain joins TRBV4-1 to TRBJ1-5; D is ambiguous. The V end was cut by 0 bases, the J end by 3 bases, with 12 bases between. This CDR3 is built from 16 residues. The germline V gene encodes CDR1 MGHRA and CDR2 YSYEKL. The CDR3 is CASSQDRSPNNQPQHF. The CDR3 DNA follows: TGCGCCAGCAGCCAAGATCGGTCCCCTAACAATCAGCCCCAGCATTTT.

The CDR3 bases are TGTGCCAGCAGACTCGGACAGTCTAACTATGGCTACACCTTC. Residues: CASRLGQSNYGYTF. This chain links TRBV6-1 with TRBJ1-2, with D possibly TRBD1 on 6 matching bases. CDR1 and CDR2 (germline): MNHNS, SASEGT. The CDR3 contains 14 residues. Trimming pared 6 bases from V and 0 bases from J, leaving 11 bases between.

V is TRBV28 and J is TRBJ1-4; D uncertain. Germline V gives CDR1 MDHEN, CDR2 SYDVKM. Trimming took 7 bases from V and 7 from J, leaving 16 bases between them. The CDR3 has 14 amino acids. The CDR3 nucleotides are TGTGCCAGCACCTTGACCCCGGGGTCTGAAAAACTGTTTTTT. As protein: CASTLTPGSEKLFF.

This chain connects TRBV14 to TRBJ1-6; D gene ambiguous. With 4 bases removed from V and 10 bases from J, the gap between germline ends came to 11 bases. The CDR3 is 13 residues long. Germline loops: CDR1 SGHDN, CDR2 FVKESK. DNA of the CDR3: TGTGCCAGCAGCCCCCGACAAGGGTCACCCCTCCACTTT. Protein: CASSPRQGSPLHF.

V usage is TRBV28 and J usage is TRBJ2-1, with TRBD1 matching over 9 bases. CDR1 MDHEN and CDR2 SYDVKM come from the germline V gene. The ends lost 8 bases at V and 9 bases at J; junction bases unmatched: 5. CDR3 size: 12 residues. This CDR3 reads CASWDREGEQFF. The CDR3, as DNA: TGTGCCAGCTGGGACAGGGAGGGTGAGCAGTTCTTC.

The chain carries TRBV27 and TRBJ2-3; 7 positions match TRBD1. The junction had 1 base not matched to a gene; V was cut back by 6 bases and J by 1 base. The CDR3 sequence is 13 residues long. Germline V gives CDR1 MNHEY, CDR2 SMNVEV (reference sequence). The CDR3: CASSGTGTDTQYF. The CDR3 DNA follows: TGTGCCAGCAGCGGGACAGGCACAGATACGCAGTATTTT.

This clone was seen just once. The chain joins TRBV2 to TRBJ2-3, with D hard to call. Trimming left V 6 bases short and J 1 base short, with 17 bases between. The CDR3 sequence is 16 residues long. CDR1 and CDR2 from the germline V gene are SNHLY and FYNNEI. This CDR3 is CASRDRPQTRTDTQYF. CDR3 DNA sequence: TGTGCCAGCAGAGATAGGCCACAGACCCGCACAGATACGCAGTATTTT.

The rearrangement uses TRBV7-9 and TRBJ1-2, with no clear D. Germline loops: CDR1 SEHNR, CDR2 FQNEAQ (reference sequence). The CDR3 covers 14 residues. V was pared by 5 bases and J by 4 bases, with 14 bases between. CDR3 loop: CASSASEGSYGYTF. CDR3 in DNA: TGTGCCAGCAGCGCCTCCGAGGGCAGCTATGGCTACACCTTC.

This clone was found a few times. J is TRBJ2-5 and V is TRBV30; TRBD1 matches 8 bases. Looked up from germline, CDR1 is GTSNPN and CDR2 is SVGIG (reference sequence). The CDR3 loop spans 13 amino acids. The V segment lost 4 bases and the J segment 5 bases; nucleotides outside the gene matches: 6. CDR3 DNA sequence: TGTGCCTGGAACCAGGGGGCAGGGGAGACCCAGTACTTC. Amino acid sequence: CAWNQGAGETQYF.

The chain joins TRBV19 to TRBJ1-5; D remains ambiguous. V lost 4 bases and J lost 5, with 6 bases in between. Germline CDR1 and CDR2: LNHDA and SQIVND (reference sequence). The CDR3 extends over 12 amino acids. The CDR3 loop is CASSRAHQPQHF. Here the CDR3 DNA reads TGTGCCAGTAGTAGGGCGCATCAGCCCCAGCATTTT.

The genes are TRBV11-2 and TRBJ2-2; D is tentatively TRBD1 or TRBD2 (5 bases each). V was cut by 3 bases and J by 4 bases, with 18 bases left in between. This CDR3 region has 17 residues. CDR1 is SGHAT and CDR2 is FQNNGV in the germline V gene. CDR3 sequence reads: CASSFRQLGVGTGELFF. CDR3 nucleotides: TGTGCCAGCAGCTTCCGGCAACTGGGGGTGGGCACCGGGGAGCTGTTTTTT.

This clone was counted only a few times. The chain joins TRBV14 to TRBJ2-4; 8 nucleotides line up with TRBD1. This CDR3 has 15 residues. V lost 4 bases to trimming and J lost 6 bases; unmatched junction nucleotides: 8. Germline V gene lookup returns CDR1 SGHDN and CDR2 FVKESK. The CDR3 DNA reads as TGTGCCAGCAGCCGGCAGACAGGGGCTGGAAACATTCAGTACTTC. This codes for CASSRQTGAGNIQYF.